Shown below are 18 T cell receptor beta chains from a single sample sequenced in a study of cytomegalovirus exposure and HLA in healthy donors (dated by TCRdb to about 2017). Libraries were constructed by the immunoSEQ multiplex PCR assay. The multiplex PCR relied on a mix of 60 forward primers for TCR Vbeta segments and 13 reverse primers for TCR Jbeta segments. Not all clones reach the TCRdb copy of this immuneACCESS table, which keeps in-frame sequences only. Checked studies attribute under half of the gap to unresolved V genes and leave the rest unexplained. The sample data list roughly 150,000 clones, and around two thirds of these were observed just once. The ten largest clones capture 10% of the sample. Source material: PBMCs. The source of these receptors is a man aged 25-45 years in good health and CMV-seropositive.

This sequence joins TRBV7-3 and TRBJ2-1; 8 bases match TRBD1. The germline V gene has CDR1 SGHTA and CDR2 FQGTGA. The trim removed 1 base at V and 2 bases at J, leaving 4 bases unmatched. This CDR3 is 16 amino acids long. The CDR3 sequence: CASSLNGQGPYNEQFF. The CDR3, as DNA: TGTGCCAGCAGCTTAAATGGACAGGGACCCTACAATGAGCAGTTCTTC.

This clone has more than one count but fewer than ten. The V gene is TRBV18, the J gene TRBJ1-1; unclear D gene. Germline assignment: CDR1 KGHSH and CDR2 LQKENI. Trimming left V 0 bases short and J 2 bases short, with 22 bases between. The CDR3 covers 19 residues. The CDR3, as DNA: TGTGCCAGCTCACCACCGCAACAAGGGCGGGGAAGGGCTAACACTGAAGCTTTCTTT. The encoded protein is CASSPPQQGRGRANTEAFF. The whole variable domain, remainder taken from reference TRBV18 and TRBJ1-1, is NAGVMQNPRHLVRRRGQEARLRCSPMKGHSHVYWYRQLPEEGLKFMVYLQKENIIDESGMPKERFSAEFPKEGPSILRIQQVVRGDSAAYFCASSPPQQGRGRANTEAFFGQGTRLTVV.

The chain is built from TRBV28 and TRBJ1-5; D may be TRBD1 (6 bases). Germline V gene data show CDR1 as MDHEN and CDR2 as SYDVKM. V shed 8 bases and J shed 4 bases, with 15 bases lying between them. CDR3 length: 14 residues. The CDR3 nucleotides are TGTGCCAGCGGAACCCGGGACATTAATCAGCCCCAGCATTTT. Protein sequence: CASGTRDINQPQHF.

The genes are TRBV30 and TRBJ1-2; D gene ambiguous. The CDR3 has 14 amino acids. The V gene lost 0 bases and the J gene lost 7 bases, with 15 bases spanning the gap. CDR1 GTSNPN and CDR2 SVGIG come from the germline V gene (reference sequence). The CDR3 region has the DNA TGTGCCTGGAGTGTACCCCCTAACACGGGTGGCTACACCTTC. It specifies CAWSVPPNTGGYTF. Combining the CDR3 with reference TRBV30 and TRBJ1-2 gives the whole variable domain SQTIHQWPATLVQPVGSPLSLECTVEGTSNPNLYWYRQAAGRGLQLLFYSVGIGQISSEVPQNLSASRPQDRQFILSSKKLLLSDSGFYLCAWSVPPNTGGYTFGSGTRLTVV.

This clone was observed a few times. This chain connects TRBV6-6 to TRBJ1-3; TRBD1 matches 7 bases. J lost 0 bases, V lost 5 bases, and 4 bases had no gene match. CDR3 length: 15 amino acids. From germline, CDR1 is MNHNY and CDR2 SVGAGI (reference sequence). In DNA, the CDR3 is TGTGCCAGCAGTGATTGGGACAGCTCTGGAAACACCATATATTTT. Amino acid sequence: CASSDWDSSGNTIYF.

The rearrangement joins TRBV7-2 to TRBJ2-1, with 11 positions matching TRBD2. Germline V lookup: CDR1 SGHTA, CDR2 FQGNSA. J lost 8 bases, V lost 5 bases, and 8 bases had no gene match. CDR3 length equals 15 residues. The DNA of the CDR3 is TGTGCCAGCAGCGAATACGGGACTAGCGGCTATGAGCAGTTCTTC. Translated: CASSEYGTSGYEQFF.

About this clone itself: One end of the junction is discordant with germline, which a read error may explain. The chain carries TRBV5-3 and TRBJ2-6; TRBD1 matches at 11 bases. TRBV5-3 is noted as an ORF with a role that remains uncertain. This CDR3 is built from 18 residues. The CDR3 nucleotides are TGTGCCAGAAGCTTGGCCGGGACAGGGGGGTCTGGGGCCAACGCCCTGACTTTC. Translation gives CARSLAGTGGSGANALTF.

About this clone itself: Sequence at one end of the junction differs from germline and may be a read error. V is TRBV7-9 and J is TRBJ2-2; D may be TRBD2 (5 bases). Germline V lookup: CDR1 SEHNR, CDR2 FQNEAQ (reference sequence). This CDR3 is 16 amino acids long. CDR3 amino acids: CSSPSGAASNTGELFF. CDR3 DNA sequence: TGTTCCAGCCCCTCAGGAGCGGCGTCGAACACCGGGGAGCTGTTTTTT.

CDR3 nucleotides: TGTGCCTGGAGTGTGGAGGGATATACGCAGTATTTT. Translating it yields CAWSVEGYTQYF. This chain links TRBV30 with TRBJ2-3, with D perhaps TRBD2 (6 bases). The CDR3 runs 12 residues. Per the germline V gene, CDR1 is GTSNPN and CDR2 is SVGIG (reference sequence). Trimming took off 0 bases at V and 7 bases at J, with 8 bases between the two ends.

This sequence joins TRBV28 and TRBJ1-4; no definite D call. This CDR3 is 10 amino acids long. Germline V lookup: CDR1 MDHEN, CDR2 SYDVKM. V was cut by 8 bases and J by 7 bases, with 5 bases left in between. This CDR3 is CASRGEKLFF. The CDR3 nucleotides read TGTGCCAGCCGGGGTGAAAAACTGTTTTTT.

The J gene is TRBJ1-2, the V gene TRBV18; TRBD1 matches at 9 bases. With 5 bases clipped from V and 5 bases from J, the junction kept 9 bases outside the gene matches. The length of the CDR3 is 15 residues. Looked up from germline, CDR1 is KGHSH and CDR2 is LQKENI. CDR3 residues: CASSRDRAAGYGYTF. The CDR3 DNA is TGTGCCAGCTCAAGGGACAGGGCTGCTGGGTATGGCTACACCTTC. The full variable domain, its missing parts supplied by reference TRBV18 and TRBJ1-2, is NAGVMQNPRHLVRRRGQEARLRCSPMKGHSHVYWYRQLPEEGLKFMVYLQKENIIDESGMPKERFSAEFPKEGPSILRIQQVVRGDSAAYFCASSRDRAAGYGYTFGSGTRLTVV.

V usage is TRBV18 and J usage is TRBJ2-5; a weak D match, TRBD1 (7 bases). The germline V gene has CDR1 KGHSH and CDR2 LQKENI. This CDR3 is built from 16 residues. V dropped 0 bases and J dropped 5 bases, with 16 bases sitting between them. CDR3 in amino acids: CASSPPAGGNRETQYF. Written as DNA, the CDR3 is TGTGCCAGCTCACCACCGGCAGGGGGGAACAGGGAGACCCAGTACTTC.

Only a few counts were recorded for this clone. The chain links TRBV2 to TRBJ2-4; TRBD1 is a possible D gene (6 bases). The length of the CDR3 is 20 residues. The germline V gene encodes CDR1 SNHLY and CDR2 FYNNEI. Trimming stripped 7 bases from V and 0 bases from J, with 28 bases between. In nucleotides, the CDR3 is TGTGCCAGCACAGTGTCGGGACAACAAAGACCGATTGTAGCCAAAAACATTCAGTACTTC. Amino acid sequence: CASTVSGQQRPIVAKNIQYF. Drawing the rest from reference TRBV2 and TRBJ2-4, the complete variable domain is EPEVTQTPSHQVTQMGQEVILRCVPISNHLYFYWYRQILGQKVEFLVSFYNNEISEKSEIFDDQFSVERPDGSNFTLKIRSTKLEDSAMYFCASTVSGQQRPIVAKNIQYFGAGTRLSVL.

This chain links TRBV19 with TRBJ1-5; 7 nucleotides match TRBD1. This CDR3 contains 14 residues. J was trimmed by 7 bases and V by 5 bases; bases with no gene match: 8. Germline V CDR1 and CDR2: LNHDA, SQIVND (reference sequence). The CDR3 protein is CASSSRQGTQPQHF. CDR3 in DNA: TGTGCCAGTAGTTCTAGACAGGGAACGCAGCCCCAGCATTTT.

The chain employs TRBV20-1 and TRBJ2-5, with unresolved D. This CDR3 spans 10 amino acids. Per the germline V gene, CDR1 is DFQATT and CDR2 is SNEGSKA (reference sequence). The CDR3 nucleotides are TGCAGCGCGCTAGGAGAGACCCAGTACTTC. Translated, it gives CSALGETQYF.

CDR3 bases: TGCAGCGTTGAATTGGGACATCAGAGCTCCTACGAGCAGTACTTC. This codes for CSVELGHQSSYEQYF. V gene TRBV29-1 combines with J gene TRBJ2-7; D is perhaps TRBD1 (6 bases). Between the trimmed V and J ends, which lost 2 bases and 0 bases, there was a span of 14 bases. Germline V gene lookup returns CDR1 SQVTM and CDR2 ANQGSEA. The CDR3 length is 15 residues.

V gene TRBV5-1 combines with J gene TRBJ2-2; TRBD1 might be the D (7 bases). V lost 2 bases, J lost 6 bases, and 11 bases lay in between. Germline V gene sequence: CDR1 SGHRS, CDR2 YFSETQ. The CDR3 loop spans 14 amino acids. The CDR3 loop reads CASSFRGAPGELFF. The CDR3 bases are TGCGCCAGCAGCTTCAGGGGGGCCCCCGGGGAGCTGTTTTTT.

In this sample, this clone turned up once. V and J are TRBV4-1 and TRBJ1-3, with 10 bases matching TRBD1. The germline gives CDR1 MGHRA, CDR2 YSYEKL. CDR3 size: 17 residues. Losses at the gene ends were 1 base for V and 2 bases for J; bases not matched to a gene: 5. This CDR3 reads CASSQAAGQGTGNTIYF. The CDR3 coding sequence is TGCGCCAGCAGCCAAGCTGCGGGACAGGGGACTGGAAACACCATATATTTT.